This entry describes one TCR beta chain. V shed 2 bases and J shed 1 base, with 10 bases lying between them. The CDR3 length is 15 residues. CDR1 MNHNS and CDR2 SASEGT come from the germline V gene. The data are from a study of STAT5B mutations in CD4+ large granular lymphocyte leukemia. Data came from immunoSEQ multiplex PCR; TCRdb stores just in-frame clones and leaves some out. The top ten hold roughly 0.47% of the sample, which has fewer than 35,000 clones, 71% seen once. What was sequenced was CD4+ T cells from blood buffy coats. The receptor's source is a human donor in good health. J is TRBJ2-3 and V is TRBV6-1, with D unresolved. DNA for the CDR3: TGTGCCAGCAGTGAAAGGTCGTGGGGCACAGATACGCAGTATTTT. This codes for CASSERSWGTDTQYF.